These 17 T cell receptor beta chains were sequenced from one sample in a study of T cells in Graves' hyperthyroidism and ophthalmopathy. Amplification of TCR beta CDR3 regions was performed using RNA transcripts as template. TCR CDR3 regions were first amplified by RT-PCR with HTBI primers. One entry per CDR3 protein, called by TCRdb with MiXCR from the multiplex PCR reads. The sample lists hundreds of thousands of distinct CDR3 sequences, approximately 15% seen once, with about 18% in the top ten. Sequencing was done on a sample of blood. Receptors originate from a young woman with Graves' hyperthyroidism.

The rearrangement uses TRBV20-1 and TRBJ2-3; D is perhaps TRBD1 (5 bases). This CDR3 region has 13 residues. With 4 bases removed from V and 5 bases from J, the gap between germline ends came to 13 bases. Germline values: CDR1 DFQATT, CDR2 SNEGSKA (reference sequence). In DNA, the CDR3 is TGCAGTGCTACCCGACAGCGCCTAGATACGCAGTATTTT. Translated: CSATRQRLDTQYF.

This clonotype has just a few counts. The V gene is TRBV10-1, the J gene TRBJ2-1; 9 bases line up with TRBD1. Germline lookup yields CDR1 WNHNN and CDR2 SYGVQD (reference sequence). There are 17 residues in the CDR3. Trimming removed 1 base from V and 1 base from J; junction bases left unmatched: 5. The DNA of the CDR3 is TGCGCCAGCAGTGAGTGGATCGGACAGGGGTCCTACAATGAGCAGTTCTTC. Translating it yields CASSEWIGQGSYNEQFF.

Ten or more counts support this clonotype. This chain joins TRBV5-1 and TRBJ2-1; D might be TRBD1 (6 bases). The CDR3 sequence is 13 residues long. Germline CDR1 reads SGHRS; CDR2 reads YFSETQ. V was cut by 1 base and J by 8 bases, with 10 bases left in between. The CDR3 here is CASSLTGSHEQFF. DNA of the CDR3: TGCGCCAGCAGCTTGACAGGGTCCCATGAGCAGTTCTTC.

This clonotype was counted ten times or more. The V gene is TRBV7-2, the J gene TRBJ1-2; TRBD1 matches at 9 bases. V lost 2 bases and J lost 3; bases outside the gene matches: 7. This CDR3 comprises 16 residues. Germline-derived CDR1 and CDR2 are SGHTA and FQGNSA. The CDR3 protein is CASSLRGQGGHYGYTF. Here the CDR3 DNA reads TGTGCCAGCAGCTTAAGGGGACAGGGAGGGCACTATGGCTACACCTTC.

This clonotype was seen many times. The chain couples TRBV20-1 to TRBJ2-7; possibly TRBD2 for D (7 bases). This CDR3 spans 14 amino acids. Trimming pared 3 bases from V and 0 bases from J, leaving 12 bases between. CDR1 is DFQATT, CDR2 SNEGSKA, per germline (reference sequence). The CDR3 loop is CSARGGLSSYEQYF. The CDR3 DNA sequence: TGCAGTGCTAGGGGGGGGCTCAGCTCCTACGAGCAGTACTTC.

This clonotype was seen ten or more times. The rearrangement uses TRBV5-1 and TRBJ1-1; no firm D call. Trimming shortened V by 5 bases and J by 6 bases, and 11 bases separated the two germline ends. CDR1 is SGHRS, CDR2 YFSETQ, per germline. CDR3 length: 12 amino acids. The CDR3 sequence: CASSNDLPEAFF. As DNA, the CDR3 is TGCGCCAGCAGTAACGACTTGCCTGAAGCTTTCTTT. Together with reference TRBV5-1 and TRBJ1-1, the CDR3 gives the full variable domain: KAGVTQTPRYLIKTRGQQVTLSCSPISGHRSVSWYQQTPGQGLQFLFEYFSETQRNKGNFPGRFSGRQFSNSRSEMNVSTLELGDSALYLCASSNDLPEAFFGQGTRLTVV.

This clonotype was detected many times. V gene TRBV5-1 combines with J gene TRBJ1-2; D not certain. The CDR3 runs 15 residues. The V end was cut by 1 base, the J end by 2 bases, with 12 bases between. The germline gives CDR1 SGHRS, CDR2 YFSETQ. The CDR3 here is CASSLNSPANYGYTF. The CDR3 region has the DNA TGCGCCAGCAGCTTGAATAGCCCAGCGAACTATGGCTACACCTTC. Complete variable domain (other parts from reference TRBV5-1 and TRBJ1-2): KAGVTQTPRYLIKTRGQQVTLSCSPISGHRSVSWYQQTPGQGLQFLFEYFSETQRNKGNFPGRFSGRQFSNSRSEMNVSTLELGDSALYLCASSLNSPANYGYTFGSGTRLTVV.

There are a few counts of this clonotype. The chain couples TRBV9 to TRBJ2-7; D is possibly TRBD2 (6 bases). This CDR3 is built from 14 residues. From germline, CDR1 is SGDLS and CDR2 YYNGEE. V lost 3 bases and J 0 bases, leaving 10 bases between the germline ends. CDR3 DNA: TGTGCCAGCAGCGGCGGGGTCCTCTCCTACGAGCAGTACTTC. This encodes CASSGGVLSYEQYF.

The chain recombines TRBV28 with TRBJ2-7; 7 bases align to TRBD1. The length of the CDR3 is 14 residues. CDR1 MDHEN and CDR2 SYDVKM come from the germline V gene. Trimming cost V 6 bases and J 2 bases; bases outside gene matches: 7. The CDR3 DNA reads TGTGCCAGCAGAGACAACAGGGGCCCCTACGAGCAGTACTTC. It encodes CASRDNRGPYEQYF.

The sample holds many counts of this clonotype. The chain combines TRBV7-9 with TRBJ2-1; D is possibly TRBD2 (6 bases). This CDR3 is built from 14 residues. Germline assignment: CDR1 SEHNR and CDR2 FQNEAQ (reference sequence). Trimming took off 5 bases at V and 7 bases at J, with 15 bases between the two ends. The CDR3: CASSAPLAKNEQFF. CDR3 nucleotide sequence: TGTGCCAGCAGCGCCCCCCTAGCGAAAAATGAGCAGTTCTTC. The complete variable domain, with remaining parts taken from reference TRBV7-9 and TRBJ2-1, reads DTGVSQNPRHKITKRGQNVTFRCDPISEHNRLYWYRQTLGQGPEFLTYFQNEAQLEKSRLLSDRFSAERPKGSFSTLEIQRTEQGDSAMYLCASSAPLAKNEQFFGPGTRLTVL.

The rearrangement uses TRBV5-4 and TRBJ1-2; possibly TRBD1 for D (6 bases). V lost 4 bases, J lost 3 bases, and 19 bases lay in between. Germline loops: CDR1 SGHNT, CDR2 YYREEE (reference sequence). The CDR3 length is 16 residues. CDR3 sequence: CASSLVGQTRHYGYTF. For the CDR3, the DNA is TGTGCCAGCAGCCTGGTAGGACAGACTCGTCACTATGGCTACACCTTC.

The chain joins TRBV19 to TRBJ1-5, with a weak D call TRBD1 (6 bases). The germline CDR1 and CDR2 sequences are LNHDA and SQIVND (reference sequence). V lost 6 bases and J lost 5, with 20 bases in between. This CDR3 comprises 16 residues. The DNA of the CDR3 is TGTGCCAGTAGAGGGGGGGACCTCAGAGGGTATCAGCCCCAGCATTTT. Its translation: CASRGGDLRGYQPQHF.

This clonotype showed up many times. The V call is TRBV12-3 or TRBV12-4, the J call TRBJ1-5, with 9 bases lining up with TRBD1. The CDR3 length is 15 residues. The V gene end was trimmed by 4 bases and the J gene end by 7 bases; junction bases not matched to a gene: 8. In DNA, the CDR3 is TGTGCCAGCAGTTCGTATACAGGGGGCGACCAGCCCCAGCATTTT. Amino acids: CASSSYTGGDQPQHF.

The chain links TRBV5-4 to TRBJ2-7, with TRBD1 matching 8 bases. With 6 bases clipped from V and 6 bases from J, the junction kept 5 bases outside the gene matches. From germline, CDR1 is SGHNT and CDR2 YYREEE (reference sequence). CDR3 length: 12 residues. The chain's CDR3 is CASNDRGGEQYF. The CDR3, as DNA: TGTGCCAGCAACGACAGGGGTGGCGAGCAGTACTTC.

The rearrangement uses TRBV11-2 and TRBJ2-3, with 12 bases lining up with TRBD1. CDR1 and CDR2 from the germline V gene are SGHAT and FQNNGV. This CDR3 comprises 18 residues. Germline trimming cut 7 bases from V and 6 bases from J; bases unmatched to any gene: 17. The CDR3 loop reads CASTPRKFGTGGRDTQYF. The CDR3 DNA sequence: TGTGCCAGCACCCCCAGGAAGTTCGGGACAGGGGGCCGGGATACGCAGTATTTT.

This clonotype was recorded many times. This chain links TRBV2 with TRBJ2-2, with a weak D call TRBD2 (5 bases). Germline-derived CDR1 and CDR2 are SNHLY and FYNNEI. The CDR3 totals 14 residues. Trimming removed 1 base at V and 7 bases at J, with 10 bases between. As DNA, the CDR3 is TGTGCCAGCAGTGAAGGGGAGTTCGACGGGGAGCTGTTTTTT. Amino acid sequence: CASSEGEFDGELFF.

Ten or more counts support this clonotype. The chain recombines TRBV11-2 with TRBJ2-1; the D gene is possibly TRBD2 (6 bases). The length of the CDR3 is 16 residues. The germline V gene encodes CDR1 SGHAT and CDR2 FQNNGV. V was cut by 7 bases and J by 0 bases, with 16 bases left in between. The CDR3 coding sequence is TGTGCCAGCAAAAAAACCAGGGACTCCTCCTACAATGAGCAGTTCTTC. This translates into CASKKTRDSSYNEQFF.